This T cell receptor beta chain was sequenced in a study of shared T cell receptors in the human thymus. Germline CDR1 MNHNS, CDR2 SASEGT. The CDR3 runs to 12 residues. V shed 11 bases, J shed 4 bases, and the junction held 7 bases outside the gene matches. Using immunoSEQ multiplex PCR, the repertoire was profiled, and TCRdb retains in-frame clones only, with some absent. The profile shows just under 550,000 clones, roughly 74% of them singletons. In addition, the sample was reused for a study of human thymus T cells. This second study notes: The donors were infants in Finland with congenital heart defects, otherwise immunologically healthy. Thymic material originated from resections removed in the course of corrective heart surgery. Apparent skewing of V and J gene usage characterized both thymic and blood repertoires. The related literature has documented a marked overlap of thymic repertoires among unrelated individuals.

The sample comprised thymocytes. The TCR sequence derives from a boy younger than two with a congenital heart defect. The chain employs TRBV6-1 and TRBJ1-2, with TRBD1 matching over 7 bases. The CDR3 DNA follows: TGTGCCCGCTTCGGGGACAGCTATGGCTACACCTTC. Translation: CARFGDSYGYTF.